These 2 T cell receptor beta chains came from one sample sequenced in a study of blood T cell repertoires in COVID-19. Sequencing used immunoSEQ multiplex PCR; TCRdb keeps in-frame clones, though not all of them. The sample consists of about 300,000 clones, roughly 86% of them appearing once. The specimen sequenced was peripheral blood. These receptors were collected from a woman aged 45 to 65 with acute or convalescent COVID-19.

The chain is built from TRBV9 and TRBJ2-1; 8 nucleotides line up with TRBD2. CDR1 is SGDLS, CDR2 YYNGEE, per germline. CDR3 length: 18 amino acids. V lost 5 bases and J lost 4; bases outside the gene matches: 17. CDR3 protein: CASSLGGAGGLPYNEQFF. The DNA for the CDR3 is TGTGCCAGCAGTTTAGGTGGGGCGGGAGGCCTTCCTTACAATGAGCAGTTCTTC.

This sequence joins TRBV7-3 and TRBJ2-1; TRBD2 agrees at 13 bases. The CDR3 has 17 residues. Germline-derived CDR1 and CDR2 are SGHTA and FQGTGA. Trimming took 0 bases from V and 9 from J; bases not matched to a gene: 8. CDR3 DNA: TGTGCCAGCAGCTTAACGGCGACTAGCGGGAGGTTTGGTGAGCAGTTCTTC. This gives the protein CASSLTATSGRFGEQFF. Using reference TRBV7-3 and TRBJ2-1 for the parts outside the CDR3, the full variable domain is GAGVSQTPSNKVTEKGKYVELRCDPISGHTALYWYRQSLGQGPEFLIYFQGTGAADDSGLPNDRFFAVRPEGSVSTLKIQRTERGDSAVYLCASSLTATSGRFGEQFFGPGTRLTVL.